This T cell receptor (beta chain) was identified during a study of OX40 agonist ivuxolimab in advanced cancers. As for the study more broadly: Ivuxolimab was a fully human IgG2 agonistic monoclonal antibody targeting the costimulatory receptor OX40 (CD134). Intravenous ivuxolimab was administered to patients every 2 weeks at six dose levels: 0.01, 0.1, 0.3, 1.5, 3 and 10 mg/kg. Of the approximately 54 dose-escalation patients, hepatocellular carcinoma was present in approximately 20, melanoma in approximately 15, renal cell carcinoma in 9 and head and neck cancer in 9. The dose-escalation cohort was over 70% male with a mean age of approximately 60 years, ranging from roughly 23 to 85. Patients were allowed to have had prior anti-PD-1, anti-PD-L1 or anti-CTLA-4 therapy, and about 40% of the dose-escalation patients had been treated with checkpoint inhibitors. Partial responses occurred in three dose-escalation patients, of whom one had hepatocellular carcinoma and two had cutaneous melanoma. The point of sequencing TCRbeta in the periphery was to test whether ivuxolimab changed TCR sequence diversity and drove clonal T-cell expansion. The paper describes the monotherapy dose-escalation part (N = 52 patients) of the phase I trial of ivuxolimab.

Genomic DNA was extracted from sorted cells for sequencing of the TCRbeta CDR3 region. TCRbeta CDR3 regions were sequenced using the immunoSEQ Assay. Here the immuneACCESS table is served through TCRdb, limited to in-frame sequences with V and J called. Missing clones are a known gap in these copies; in checked studies unresolved V genes cover under half, and the rest lacks a known reason. This sample gives 15,000 to 25,000 clones in total; 65% to 70% of them show up just once. The ten largest account for roughly 13% of the sample. Study-level results and caveats: Low levels of normalized T-cell clonal expansion were also seen in some patients who did not respond. The antigen specificity of the peripheral T cells that underwent clonal expansion was not determined. In the 0.1-3.0 mg/kg groups, partial responders were among the patients with the lowest normalized peripheral clonal expansion, particularly in CD8+ T cells. At doses of 0.1 to 3.0 mg/kg, clonal expansion of both CD4+ and CD8+ T cells in blood was seen between baseline and week 6. After ivuxolimab, more expanded clones were found on average in CD8+ T cells than in CD4+ T cells.

The trial excluded patients who had a history of autoimmune disease or were on systemic immunosuppression. In every dose cohort, peripheral blood was drawn for TCR sequencing at baseline, cycle 4 day 1, and cycle 7 day 1. Samples were obtained from an open-label, multicenter, first-in-human phase I dose-escalation trial of ivuxolimab. The trial enrolled adults with locally advanced or metastatic head and neck squamous cell, hepatocellular, melanoma or renal cell carcinoma. Before TCR sequencing, CD4+ T cells and CD8+ T cells were sorted from peripheral blood as separate populations. The CDR3, cysteine through phenylalanine, is 14 amino acids long. Left in the record is the CDR3 DNA by itself, 42 bases read in frame from the first base. CDR1 and CDR2 are read off the germline V gene (reference sequence) as WNHNN and SYGVQD. This clone has a handful of counts. Its antigen remains unidentified. Germline and junction disagree at one end, which may indicate a read error.

Recombination connected TRBV10-1 to TRBJ2-7; the D gene is perhaps TRBD1 or TRBD2, each of them matching over 5 bases. The clonotype comes from an adult with an advanced solid tumor such as melanoma, head and neck, liver or kidney cancer. The sample was CD4+ or CD8+ T cells sorted from blood, taken in a trial of the OX40 agonist ivuxolimab. CDR3 reads: CASSEGDPAKGGHF. Read as DNA, the sequence is TGCGCCAGCAGTGAAGGGGACCCAGCGAAAGGCGGCCACTTC.